These 5 T cell receptor beta chains came from one sample sequenced in a study of cytomegalovirus exposure and HLA in healthy donors. Primers: 60 Vbeta forward and 13 Jbeta reverse. Repertoires were generated with immunoSEQ multiplex PCR, while TCRdb's copy carries only in-frame clones and drops some. This table holds tens of thousands of clones, over 75% found once. Material: PBMCs. Source of these receptors: a woman between 25 and 40 years old in good health and CMV-seronegative.

This clone appeared a few times. This chain joins TRBV30 and TRBJ1-2, with 8 bases matching TRBD1. This CDR3 is 13 amino acids long. The ends lost 2 bases at V and 4 bases at J; junction bases unmatched: 3. Germline lookup yields CDR1 GTSNPN and CDR2 SVGIG (reference sequence). The CDR3 protein is CAWSRDRPYGYTF. CDR3 in DNA: TGTGCCTGGAGTCGGGACAGGCCCTATGGCTACACCTTC. The full variable domain, in which reference TRBV30 and TRBJ1-2 provide the parts outside the CDR3, is SQTIHQWPATLVQPVGSPLSLECTVEGTSNPNLYWYRQAAGRGLQLLFYSVGIGQISSEVPQNLSASRPQDRQFILSSKKLLLSDSGFYLCAWSRDRPYGYTFGSGTRLTVV.

In its sample, this clone was seen a few times. This chain uses TRBV6-6 with TRBJ1-6, with D unresolved. V was trimmed by 2 bases and J by 7 bases, leaving 15 bases between them. The CDR3 is 16 amino acids. Per germline, CDR1 MNHNY and CDR2 SVGAGI (reference sequence). The CDR3 region has the DNA TGTGCCAGCAGTTACCCGGAGGGCGAACTCAATTCACCCCTCCACTTT. It encodes CASSYPEGELNSPLHF.

This sequence joins TRBV6-5 and TRBJ2-3; 10 positions match TRBD2. CDR1 and CDR2 from the germline V gene are MNHEY and SVGAGI. With 4 bases clipped from V and 5 bases from J, the junction kept 6 bases outside the gene matches. The CDR3 extends over 15 amino acids. The CDR3 coding sequence is TGTGCCAGCAGTTCCCCTAGCGGGAGCGGAGATACGCAGTATTTT. Encoded protein: CASSSPSGSGDTQYF.

The chain uses TRBV5-1 and TRBJ1-1; D not certain. The V end lost 1 base, the J end lost 6 bases, and 7 bases lay between the germline ends. CDR1 is SGHRS, CDR2 YFSETQ, per germline. The CDR3 is 12 amino acids. The CDR3 DNA reads TGCGCCAGCAGCTTGTTCGGGGCTGAAGCTTTCTTT. Amino acid sequence: CASSLFGAEAFF.

CDR3 sequence (DNA): TGTGCCAGCAGCGGACCGAGTTACAGGGGAGTTACCGGGGAGCTGTTTTTT. Amino acid sequence: CASSGPSYRGVTGELFF. The genes are TRBV5-4 and TRBJ2-2; TRBD1 aligns across 7 bases. J gave up 5 bases and V 4 bases, and 14 bases lay outside the gene matches. Per the germline V gene, CDR1 is SGHNT and CDR2 is YYREEE (reference sequence). CDR3 length: 17 residues. The full variable domain, with the rest looked up from reference TRBV5-4 and TRBJ2-2, is ETGVTQSPTHLIKTRGQQVTLRCSSQSGHNTVSWYQQALGQGPQFIFQYYREEENGRGNFPPRFSGLQFPNYSSELNVNALELDDSALYLCASSGPSYRGVTGELFFGEGSRLTVL.